Listed here is a single T cell receptor beta chain. The data were obtained in a study of patients and donors after allogeneic stem cell transplantation. TCRdb independently ran MiXCR on the RT-PCR reads; one entry per CDR3 protein. The data contain about 960,000 distinct CDR3 sequences, more than 15% of them singletons. The CDR3 consists of 14 residues. The V gene lost 3 bases and the J gene lost 7 bases, with 12 bases spanning the gap. Germline CDR1 reads LNHNV; CDR2 reads YYDKDF (reference sequence). Source material: blood, either unsorted or a sorted T cell fraction (not recorded which). The source is a human donor who was either an allogeneic HSCT recipient or a stem cell or donor lymphocyte infusion donor (not recorded which). It is not recorded whose cells these are; they may come from a transplant donor. The gene calls are TRBV15 and TRBJ2-2, with a weak D call TRBD1 (6 bases). CDR3 protein: CATSRFKGDGELFF. CDR3 bases: TGTGCCACCAGCAGGTTCAAGGGGGACGGGGAGCTGTTTTTT.